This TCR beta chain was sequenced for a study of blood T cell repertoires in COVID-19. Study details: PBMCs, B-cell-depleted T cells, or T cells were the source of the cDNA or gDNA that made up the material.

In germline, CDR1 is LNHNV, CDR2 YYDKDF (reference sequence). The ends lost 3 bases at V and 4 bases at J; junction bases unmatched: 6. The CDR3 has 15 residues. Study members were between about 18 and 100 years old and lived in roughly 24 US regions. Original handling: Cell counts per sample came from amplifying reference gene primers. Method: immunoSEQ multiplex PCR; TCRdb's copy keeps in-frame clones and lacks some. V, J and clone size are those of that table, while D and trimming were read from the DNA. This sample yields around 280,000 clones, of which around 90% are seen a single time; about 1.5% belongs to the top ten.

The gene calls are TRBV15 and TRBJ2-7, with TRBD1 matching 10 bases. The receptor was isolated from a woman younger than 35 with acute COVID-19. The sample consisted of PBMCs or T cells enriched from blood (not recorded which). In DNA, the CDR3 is TGTGCCACCAGCAGTCGACCGGGACAGGGGTACGAGCAGTACTTC. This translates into CATSSRPGQGYEQYF.